The 18 T cell receptor beta chains below were found in one sample sequenced in a study of T cells in localized non-small cell lung cancer. Using immunoSEQ multiplex PCR, the repertoire was profiled, and TCRdb retains in-frame clones only, with some absent. Of tens of thousands of clones listed, around 92% were seen once; the top ten hold 2% to 2.5%. The source was peripheral blood, collected before any cancer treatment. All receptors derive from a female donor older than 55 with stage I lung adenocarcinoma.

The chain employs TRBV5-5 and TRBJ1-6; D gene unclear. The CDR3 is 14 amino acids. V dropped 0 bases and J dropped 11 bases, with 12 bases sitting between them. Germline loops: CDR1 SGHKS, CDR2 YYEKEE (reference sequence). This CDR3 reads CASSLALGQAPLHF. In DNA, the CDR3 is TGTGCCAGCAGCTTGGCTCTGGGCCAAGCACCCCTCCACTTT.

This CDR3 reads CASSWGTGGTGNTIYF. As DNA, the CDR3 is TGTGCCAGCAGCTGGGGGACAGGGGGCACTGGAAACACCATATATTTT. The chain carries TRBV5-4 and TRBJ1-3, with 12 bases matching TRBD1. Trimming removed 3 bases from V and 2 bases from J; junction bases left unmatched: 3. This CDR3 is built from 16 residues. CDR1 is SGHNT and CDR2 is YYREEE in the germline V gene (reference sequence).

This chain connects TRBV11-3 to TRBJ2-5; D call uncertain. Germline CDR1 and CDR2: SGHNT and YENEEA. The V end was cut by 5 bases, the J end by 1 base, with 20 bases between. The CDR3 covers 17 residues. The CDR3 reads CASSVPSVAPFQETQYF. In nucleotides, the CDR3 is TGTGCCAGCAGCGTCCCCAGCGTGGCCCCGTTCCAAGAGACCCAGTACTTC.

CDR3 region: CASSSLTGLNTEAFF. The CDR3 DNA reads TGTGCCAGCAGCTCGCTGACAGGGTTGAACACTGAAGCTTTCTTT. The rearrangement links TRBV5-6 to TRBJ1-1, with 7 bases identical to TRBD1. This CDR3 is built from 15 residues. Trimming cost V 3 bases and J 0 bases; bases outside gene matches: 5. Germline V gene sequence: CDR1 SGHDT, CDR2 YYEEEE.

The V call is TRBV5-5, the J call TRBJ1-3, with TRBD1 identical over 9 bases. V lost 0 bases, J lost 4 bases, and 5 bases stayed unmatched. CDR1 is SGHKS and CDR2 is YYEKEE in the germline V gene (reference sequence). The CDR3 loop spans 16 amino acids. CDR3 in amino acids: CASSLGRGQGGNTIYF. CDR3 DNA sequence: TGTGCCAGCAGCTTGGGGCGGGGACAGGGAGGAAACACCATATATTTT.

The chain employs TRBV7-2 and TRBJ2-1; the match to TRBD2 covers 8 bases. Looked up from germline, CDR1 is SGHTA and CDR2 is FQGNSA. The length of the CDR3 is 17 residues. V shed 1 base, J shed 7 bases, and the junction held 12 bases outside the gene matches. CDR3 in amino acids: CASSLVLAVGGANEQFF. CDR3 bases: TGTGCCAGCAGCTTAGTTTTGGCGGTCGGGGGGGCAAATGAGCAGTTCTTC.

The chain employs TRBV7-2 and TRBJ2-7; the D is unclear. Germline V gives CDR1 SGHTA, CDR2 FQGNSA. CDR3 length: 15 amino acids. Trimming left V 5 bases short and J 13 bases short, with 27 bases between. CDR3 loop: CASSLPFTSAPNPYF. CDR3 coding DNA: TGTGCCAGCAGCCTTCCTTTTACCTCCGCTCCCAATCCCTACTTC.

The CDR3 sequence is CAWSRLAAYEQYF. The CDR3, as DNA: TGTGCCTGGAGCAGACTAGCGGCCTACGAGCAGTACTTC. The rearrangement links TRBV30 to TRBJ2-7; TRBD2 matches at 9 bases. This CDR3 has 13 amino acids. Unmatched junction bases numbered 2, after V lost 3 bases and J lost 2 bases. Germline V gene data show CDR1 as GTSNPN and CDR2 as SVGIG (reference sequence).

J is TRBJ1-1 and V is TRBV5-1; D gene uncertain. Germline-derived CDR1 and CDR2 are SGHRS and YFSETQ. CDR3 length: 15 residues. Trimming shortened V by 0 bases and J by 1 base, and 10 bases separated the two germline ends. CDR3 protein: CASSLDAPRNTEAFF. The CDR3 nucleotides read TGCGCCAGCAGCTTGGATGCCCCAAGGAACACTGAAGCTTTCTTT.

The chain employs TRBV28 and TRBJ1-2, with D uncertain. The CDR3 has 12 amino acids. Germline CDR1 reads MDHEN; CDR2 reads SYDVKM. Trimming stripped 8 bases from V and 7 bases from J, with 14 bases between. The CDR3: CASRTQEAGYTF. CDR3 nucleotides: TGTGCCAGCCGAACCCAGGAGGCTGGCTACACCTTC.

J is TRBJ2-7 and V is TRBV7-2; D may correspond to TRBD1 or TRBD2 (7 bases each). Germline V gene sequence: CDR1 SGHTA, CDR2 FQGNSA. The V gene lost 6 bases and the J gene lost 4 bases, with 22 bases spanning the gap. This CDR3 has 16 amino acids. This CDR3 reads CASSWGGGAIVYEQYF. The CDR3 bases are TGTGCCAGCAGTTGGGGAGGGGGCGCGATTGTATACGAGCAGTACTTC.

The rearrangement links TRBV9 to TRBJ2-7; the match to TRBD2 covers 12 bases. Germline CDR1 reads SGDLS; CDR2 reads YYNGEE. Trimming removed 4 bases from V and 4 bases from J; junction bases left unmatched: 9. This CDR3 contains 16 residues. CDR3 DNA sequence: TGTGCCAGCAGCTTAACCTGGACTAGCGGGGTGTACGAGCAGTACTTC. Its protein product is CASSLTWTSGVYEQYF.

The chain employs TRBV7-2 and TRBJ2-3; 10 bases line up with TRBD2. V lost 5 bases to trimming and J lost 4 bases; unmatched junction nucleotides: 9. This CDR3 is 16 amino acids long. CDR1 is SGHTA, CDR2 FQGNSA, per germline. The CDR3 DNA reads TGTGCCAGCAGCCTCTACCTAGCGGGGGCCTCAGATACGCAGTATTTT. This encodes CASSLYLAGASDTQYF.

The V call is TRBV7-8, the J call TRBJ1-4, with unresolved D. With 0 bases removed from V and 4 bases from J, the gap between germline ends came to 9 bases. CDR1 SGHVS and CDR2 FQNEAQ come from the germline V gene. The CDR3 is made up of 15 amino acids. The CDR3 sequence is CASSLAGLDNEKLFF. In DNA form, the CDR3 reads TGTGCCAGCAGCTTAGCGGGCTTAGATAATGAAAAACTGTTTTTT.

This chain links TRBV11-3 with TRBJ2-7; 8 bases agree with TRBD1. J was trimmed by 2 bases and V by 1 base; bases with no gene match: 7. The CDR3 consists of 16 residues. From germline, CDR1 is SGHNT and CDR2 YENEEA. CDR3 bases: TGTGCCAGCAGCTTAGTCGGAGGACAGGGCCCCTACGAGCAGTACTTC. Translated, it gives CASSLVGGQGPYEQYF. The full variable domain, its missing parts supplied by reference TRBV11-3 and TRBJ2-7, is EAGVVQSPRYKIIEKKQPVAFWCNPISGHNTLYWYLQNLGQGPELLIRYENEEAVDDSQLPKDRFSAERLKGVDSTLKIQPAELGDSAVYLCASSLVGGQGPYEQYFGPGTRLTVT.

This chain links TRBV7-2 with TRBJ1-2; TRBD1 matches at 8 bases. Germline V gene sequence: CDR1 SGHTA, CDR2 FQGNSA. Unmatched junction bases numbered 6, after V lost 2 bases and J lost 4 bases. The CDR3 has 15 residues. Here the CDR3 DNA reads TGTGCCAGCAGCTTAACAGGGGGGGTCCGCTATGGCTACACCTTC. This translates into CASSLTGGVRYGYTF.

This chain joins TRBV10-2 and TRBJ1-4; possible D gene TRBD1, 6 bases. The CDR3 extends over 14 amino acids. Trimming cost V 3 bases and J 8 bases, with 13 bases left between them. Germline CDR1 is WSHSY and CDR2 is SAAADI. The CDR3 reads CASSDDRSGEKLFF. The CDR3 region has the DNA TGCGCCAGCAGTGATGACAGGTCCGGGGAAAAACTGTTTTTT.

The chain uses TRBV5-1 and TRBJ2-3; 12 bases are shared with TRBD2. The V and J ends lost 0 bases and 5 bases, in that order; junction bases with no gene match: 13. CDR1 and CDR2 from the germline V gene are SGHRS and YFSETQ. The CDR3 covers 19 residues. The DNA for the CDR3 is TGCGCCAGCAGCTTGGCCCAAGGCCTAGCGGGGGGGCCGGGAGATACGCAGTATTTT. Translation gives CASSLAQGLAGGPGDTQYF.